This T cell receptor (beta chain) came from a study of blood T cell repertoires in COVID-19. This clone was seen a few times. Authors' data handling: Estimation of nucleated cell counts was performed using reference gene primer amplification. Produced via immunoSEQ multiplex PCR; TCRdb's table is partial and in-frame only. V and J calls and clone size come straight from that table; D and trimming were deduced from the DNA. The sample yields about 200,000 clones, approximately 80% seen once. This CDR3 has 12 amino acids. Germline V lookup: CDR1 GTSNPN, CDR2 SVGIG (reference sequence). Trimming took off 5 bases at V and 8 bases at J, with 12 bases between the two ends.

This chain links TRBV30 with TRBJ1-4; TRBD1 is a possible D gene (6 bases). This clonotype was obtained from a woman older than 75 with acute or convalescent COVID-19. Sequenced sample: peripheral blood. CDR3 coding DNA: TGTGCCTGGCTCGGGACACAGGAAAAACTGTTTTTT. This codes for CAWLGTQEKLFF.